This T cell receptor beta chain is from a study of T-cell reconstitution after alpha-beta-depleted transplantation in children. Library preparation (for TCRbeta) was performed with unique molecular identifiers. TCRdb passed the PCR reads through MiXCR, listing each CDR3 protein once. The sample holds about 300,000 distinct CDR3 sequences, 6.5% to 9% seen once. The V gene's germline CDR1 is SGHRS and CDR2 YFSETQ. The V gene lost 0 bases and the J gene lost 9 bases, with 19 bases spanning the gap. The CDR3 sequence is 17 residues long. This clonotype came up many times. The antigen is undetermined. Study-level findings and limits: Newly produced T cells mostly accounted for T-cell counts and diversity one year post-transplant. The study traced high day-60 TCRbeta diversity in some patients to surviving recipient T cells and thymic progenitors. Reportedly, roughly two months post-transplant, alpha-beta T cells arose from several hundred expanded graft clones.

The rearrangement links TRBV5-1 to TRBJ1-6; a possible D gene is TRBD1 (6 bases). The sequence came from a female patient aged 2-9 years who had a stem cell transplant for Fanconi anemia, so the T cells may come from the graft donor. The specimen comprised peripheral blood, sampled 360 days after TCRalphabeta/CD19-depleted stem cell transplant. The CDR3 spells CASSLAPSGTITSPLHF. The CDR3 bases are TGCGCCAGCAGCTTGGCCCCGTCCGGGACAATAACTTCACCCCTCCACTTT.